This entry features one T cell receptor (beta chain) sequence. Method: immunoSEQ multiplex PCR; TCRdb's copy keeps in-frame clones and lacks some. The sample lists approximately 35,000 clones, about nine tenths seen once, with 0.7% to 0.8% in the top ten. The CDR3 has 13 residues. Trimming left V 2 bases short and J 3 bases short, with 8 bases between. Germline V gene sequence: CDR1 SGHRS, CDR2 YFSETQ. The record originates from a study of T cell changes during pregnancy in multiple sclerosis. The material was CD4+ T cells from peripheral blood mononuclear cells, obtained after pregnancy. This receptor was taken from a female donor in good health, enrolled as a control in a pregnancy study. The rearrangement joins TRBV5-1 to TRBJ2-5, with D possibly TRBD2 on 6 matching bases. The CDR3 sequence is CASSLIAEETQYF. The CDR3 region has the DNA TGCGCCAGCAGCTTAATAGCGGAAGAGACCCAGTACTTC.